Listed below are T cell receptor beta chains from one sample, sequenced in a study of CXCR3-negative and CXCR3-positive naive CD8 T cells. For each CDR3 protein, TCRdb gives one entry from its re-call of the 5' RACE reads, without DNA. Its table lists 100,000 to 150,000 distinct CDR3 sequences. The specimen was naive CXCR3- CD8+ T cells from blood. The receptors were sampled from a human donor in good health. Some clones in this sample may be carry-over from other donors' samples. Each CDR3 is given with its conserved first and last residue.

>TRBJ2-1|TRBV11-2|14
CASSLGDYHNEQFF
>TRBJ2-7|TRBV7-9|14
CASSFSGGDYEQYF
>TRBJ2-1|TRBV20-1|14
CSARRGPQLIVQFF
>TRBJ2-7|TRBV29-1|17
CSVEGTGVGGSDYEQYF
>TRBJ2-7|TRBV29-1|14
CSVAHRAVSNEQYF
>TRBJ2-7|TRBV3-1|17
CASSQDSASGYSYEQYF
>TRBJ2-7|TRBV2|14
CASSEGGQNYEQYF
>TRBJ1-1|TRBV6-6|15
CASSSRTGGWTEAFF
>TRBJ2-5|TRBV29-1|16
CSVEGLSEDVQETQYF
>TRBJ1-2|TRBV24-1|13
CATSDLGIGGYTF
>TRBJ2-7|TRBV5-5|15
CASSPTRTSRLEQYF
>TRBJ2-7|TRBV28|12
CASSPAGFEQYF
>TRBJ1-5|TRBV7-6|14
CASSLGGGAQPQHF
>TRBJ2-1|TRBV5-1|16
CASSGEGSSSYNEQFF
>TRBJ1-2|TRBV5-1|17
CASSLALIDGGPYGYTF
>TRBJ2-6|TRBV20-1|14
CSARDRSGANDLTF
>TRBJ2-1|TRBV7-9|15
CASSIPGTGYNEQFF
>TRBJ2-1|TRBV7-8|16
CASSLARWGADNEQFF
>TRBJ2-5|TRBV9|13
CASSTTSGATQYF
>TRBJ1-1|TRBV7-8|14
CASSRLTGGTEAFF